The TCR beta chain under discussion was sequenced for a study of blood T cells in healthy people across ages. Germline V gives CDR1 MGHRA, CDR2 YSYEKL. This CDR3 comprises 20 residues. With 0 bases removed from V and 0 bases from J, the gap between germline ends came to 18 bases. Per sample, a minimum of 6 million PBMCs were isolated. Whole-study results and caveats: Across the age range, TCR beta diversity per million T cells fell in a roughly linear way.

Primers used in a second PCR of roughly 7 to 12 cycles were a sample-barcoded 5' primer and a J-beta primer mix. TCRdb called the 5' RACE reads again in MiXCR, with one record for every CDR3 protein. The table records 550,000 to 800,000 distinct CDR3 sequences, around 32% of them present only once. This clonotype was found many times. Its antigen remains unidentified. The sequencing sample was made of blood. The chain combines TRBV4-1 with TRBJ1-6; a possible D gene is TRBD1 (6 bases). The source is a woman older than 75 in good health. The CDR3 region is CASSQDWGHLSSSYNSPLHF. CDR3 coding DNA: TGCGCCAGCAGCCAAGACTGGGGACACCTTTCGAGCTCCTATAATTCACCCCTCCACTTT.